What follows are 6 T cell receptor beta chains derived from one specimen sequenced in a study of blood T cell repertoires in COVID-19 (dated by TCRdb to the early 2020s). Library preparation was by the immunoSEQ multiplex PCR assay. The table was pulled from immuneACCESS by TCRdb, which kept in-frame rearrangements only. Such tables lose some clones; where checked, under half of the loss comes from unresolved V genes, and the rest has no known cause. This sample lists 250,000 or so clones; around 86% were detected once. Clones ranked in the top ten supply less than 3% of the sample. Sequenced material: peripheral blood. The source is a woman aged 25 to 39 with active or convalescent COVID-19.

The chain recombines TRBV7-3 with TRBJ1-6; D is ambiguous. Germline V gene data show CDR1 as SGHTA and CDR2 as FQGTGA. The CDR3 is 15 residues long. The germline V and J ends were trimmed by 1 base and 2 bases, with 6 bases remaining between them. CDR3: CASSLSSAYNSPLHF. The DNA of the CDR3 is TGTGCCAGCAGCTTAAGTAGCGCCTATAATTCACCCCTCCACTTT.

The chain carries TRBV19 and TRBJ2-2; no firm D call. CDR1 LNHDA and CDR2 SQIVND come from the germline V gene (reference sequence). This CDR3 is built from 15 residues. Trimming pared 2 bases from V and 4 bases from J, leaving 11 bases between. The CDR3 loop is CASSIRGVITGELFF. The CDR3 coding sequence is TGTGCCAGTAGTATAAGAGGCGTTATCACCGGGGAGCTGTTTTTT. The entire variable domain, with the rest obtained from reference TRBV19 and TRBJ2-2, is as follows: DGGITQSPKYLFRKEGQNVTLSCEQNLNHDAMYWYRQDPGQGLRLIYYSQIVNDFQKGDIAEGYSVSREKKESFPLTVTSAQKNPTAFYLCASSIRGVITGELFFGEGSRLTVL.

The CDR3 nucleotides are TGCGCCAGCAGCCCAGACAGGGCTGGAAACACCATATATTTT. Its translation: CASSPDRAGNTIYF. This rearrangement joins TRBV5-1 to TRBJ1-3, with 7 bases fitting TRBD1. The CDR3 sequence is 14 residues long. CDR1 is SGHRS and CDR2 is YFSETQ in the germline V gene. V gave up 4 bases and J gave up 2 bases; unmatched junction bases: 3.

The sample holds one count of this clone. The chain joins TRBV29-1 to TRBJ2-5, with 10 bases identical to TRBD2. Unmatched junction bases numbered 14, after V lost 5 bases and J lost 5 bases. Germline V gene data show CDR1 as SQVTM and CDR2 as ANQGSEA. The CDR3 loop spans 16 amino acids. CDR3 coding DNA: TGCAGCGTTCTGGGCGGGTTAGCGGGGGGTGAGGAGACCCAGTACTTC. Its translation is CSVLGGLAGGEETQYF.

CDR3 protein: CASSRDRNTEAFF. CDR3 nucleotides: TGTGCCAGCAGTCGCGACAGGAACACTGAAGCTTTCTTT. The chain combines TRBV6-5 with TRBJ1-1; perhaps TRBD1 as D (5 bases). V was clipped by 5 bases and J by 1 base, with 8 bases between them. Germline V gene data show CDR1 as MNHEY and CDR2 as SVGAGI. The CDR3 covers 13 residues.

The chain recombines TRBV9 with TRBJ2-6; D gene ambiguous. Germline V lookup: CDR1 SGDLS, CDR2 YYNGEE. This CDR3 region has 13 residues. The ends were cut back, 3 bases at V and 4 bases at J, with 5 bases in the middle. For the CDR3, the DNA is TGTGCCAGCAGCGGAGCCGGGGCCAACGTCCTGACTTTC. It specifies CASSGAGANVLTF. The complete variable domain, with remaining parts taken from reference TRBV9 and TRBJ2-6, reads DSGVTQTPKHLITATGQRVTLRCSPRSGDLSVYWYQQSLDQGLQFLIQYYNGEERAKGNILERFSAQQFPDLHSELNLSSLELGDSALYFCASSGAGANVLTFGAGSRLTVL.